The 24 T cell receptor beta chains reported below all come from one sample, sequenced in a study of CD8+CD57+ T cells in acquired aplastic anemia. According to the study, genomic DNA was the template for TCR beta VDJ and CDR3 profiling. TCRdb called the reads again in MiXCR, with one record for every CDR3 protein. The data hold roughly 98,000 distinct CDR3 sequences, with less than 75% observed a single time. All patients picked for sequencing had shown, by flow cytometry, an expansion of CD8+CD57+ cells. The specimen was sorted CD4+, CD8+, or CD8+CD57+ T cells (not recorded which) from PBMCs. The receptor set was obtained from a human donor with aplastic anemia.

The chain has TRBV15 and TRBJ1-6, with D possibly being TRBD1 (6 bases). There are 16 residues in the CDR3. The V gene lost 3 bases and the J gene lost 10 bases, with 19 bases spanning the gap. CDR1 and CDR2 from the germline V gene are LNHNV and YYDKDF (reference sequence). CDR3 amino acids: CATSRGSGGGHSPLHF. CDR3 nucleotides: TGTGCCACCAGCAGGGGTTCTGGAGGGGGGCACTCACCCCTCCACTTT.

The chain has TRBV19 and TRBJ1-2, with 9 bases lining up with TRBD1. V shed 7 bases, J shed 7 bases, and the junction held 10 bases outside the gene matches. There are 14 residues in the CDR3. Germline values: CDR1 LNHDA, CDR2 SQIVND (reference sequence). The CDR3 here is CASTVGPGQGGYTF. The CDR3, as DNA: TGTGCCAGTACCGTCGGACCGGGACAGGGTGGCTACACCTTC.

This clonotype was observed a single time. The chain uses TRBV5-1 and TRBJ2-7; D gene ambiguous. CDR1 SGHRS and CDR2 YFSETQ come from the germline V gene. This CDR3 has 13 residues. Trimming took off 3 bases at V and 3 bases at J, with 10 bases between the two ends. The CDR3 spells CASSSLPYYEQYF. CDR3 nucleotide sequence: TGCGCCAGCAGCTCCCTGCCCTACTACGAGCAGTACTTC. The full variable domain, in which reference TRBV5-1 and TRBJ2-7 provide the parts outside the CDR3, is KAGVTQTPRYLIKTRGQQVTLSCSPISGHRSVSWYQQTPGQGLQFLFEYFSETQRNKGNFPGRFSGRQFSNSRSEMNVSTLELGDSALYLCASSSLPYYEQYFGPGTRLTVT.

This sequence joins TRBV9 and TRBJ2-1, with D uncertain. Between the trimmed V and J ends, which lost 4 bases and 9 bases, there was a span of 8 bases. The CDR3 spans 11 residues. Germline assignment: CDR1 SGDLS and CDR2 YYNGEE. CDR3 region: CASSQGFEQFF. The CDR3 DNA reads TGTGCCAGCAGCCAAGGGTTTGAGCAGTTCTTC.

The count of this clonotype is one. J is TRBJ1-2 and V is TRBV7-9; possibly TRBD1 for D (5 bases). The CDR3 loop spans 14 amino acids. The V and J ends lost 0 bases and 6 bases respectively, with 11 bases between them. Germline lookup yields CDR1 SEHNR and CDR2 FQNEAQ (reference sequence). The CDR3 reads CASSLAGEGHGYTF. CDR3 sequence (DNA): TGTGCCAGCAGCTTAGCGGGGGAGGGGCATGGCTACACCTTC.

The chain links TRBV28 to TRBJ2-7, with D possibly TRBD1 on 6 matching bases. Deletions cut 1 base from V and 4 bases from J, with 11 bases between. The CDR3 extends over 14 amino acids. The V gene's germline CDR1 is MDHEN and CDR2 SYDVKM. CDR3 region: CASSLYRALYEQYF. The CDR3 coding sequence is TGTGCCAGCAGTTTATACAGGGCCCTTTACGAGCAGTACTTC.

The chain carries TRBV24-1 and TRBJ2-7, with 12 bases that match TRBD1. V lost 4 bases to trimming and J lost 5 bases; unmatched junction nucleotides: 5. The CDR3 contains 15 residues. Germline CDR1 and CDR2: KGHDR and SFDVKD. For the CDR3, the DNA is TGTGCCACCAGTGAGGGACAGGGGGCGTTTAACGAGCAGTACTTC. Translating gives CATSEGQGAFNEQYF.

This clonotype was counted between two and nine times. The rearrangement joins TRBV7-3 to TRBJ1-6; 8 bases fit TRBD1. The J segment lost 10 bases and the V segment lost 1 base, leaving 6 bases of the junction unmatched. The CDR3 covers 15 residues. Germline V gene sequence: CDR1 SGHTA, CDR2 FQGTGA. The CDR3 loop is CASSLSQGAQSPLHF. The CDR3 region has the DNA TGTGCCAGCAGCTTAAGTCAGGGGGCACAGTCACCCCTCCACTTT.

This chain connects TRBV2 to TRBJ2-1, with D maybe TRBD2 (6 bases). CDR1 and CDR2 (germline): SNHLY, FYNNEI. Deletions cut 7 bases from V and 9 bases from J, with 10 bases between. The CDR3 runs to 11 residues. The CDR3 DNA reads TGTGCCAGCATGCTCGGGAGTGAGCAGTTCTTC. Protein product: CASMLGSEQFF.

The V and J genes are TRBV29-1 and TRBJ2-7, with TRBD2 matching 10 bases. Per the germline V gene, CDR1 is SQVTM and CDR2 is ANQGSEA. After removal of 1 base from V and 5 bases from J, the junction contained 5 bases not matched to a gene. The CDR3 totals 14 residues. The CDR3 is CSVEGAGGADEQYF. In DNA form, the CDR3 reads TGCAGCGTTGAAGGAGCGGGGGGGGCCGACGAGCAGTACTTC.

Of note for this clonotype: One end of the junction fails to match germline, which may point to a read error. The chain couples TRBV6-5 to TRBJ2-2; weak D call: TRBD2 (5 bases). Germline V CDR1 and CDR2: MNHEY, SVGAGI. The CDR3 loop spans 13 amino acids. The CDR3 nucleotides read TGTGCCGGCAGTTACTCGAGGGCCGGGGAGCTGTTTTTT. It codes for CAGSYSRAGELFF.

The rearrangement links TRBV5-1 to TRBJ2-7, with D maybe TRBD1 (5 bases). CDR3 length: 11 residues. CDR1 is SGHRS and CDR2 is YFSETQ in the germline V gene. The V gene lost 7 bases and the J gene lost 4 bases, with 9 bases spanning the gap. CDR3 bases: TGCGCCAGCGGGAAGGGGTACGAGCAGTACTTC. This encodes CASGKGYEQYF.

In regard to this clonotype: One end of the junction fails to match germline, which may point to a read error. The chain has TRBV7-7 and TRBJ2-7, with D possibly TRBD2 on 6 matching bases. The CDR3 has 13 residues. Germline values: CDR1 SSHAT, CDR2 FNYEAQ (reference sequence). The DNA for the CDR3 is TGTGCTAGCAGCTGGGGACTGAACTACGAGCAGTACTTC. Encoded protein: CASSWGLNYEQYF.

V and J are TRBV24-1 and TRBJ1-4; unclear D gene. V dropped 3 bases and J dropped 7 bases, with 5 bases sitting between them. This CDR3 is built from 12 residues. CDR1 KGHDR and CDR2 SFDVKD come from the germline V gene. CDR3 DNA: TGTGCCACCAGTGATGAGTCTGAAAAACTGTTTTTT. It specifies CATSDESEKLFF.

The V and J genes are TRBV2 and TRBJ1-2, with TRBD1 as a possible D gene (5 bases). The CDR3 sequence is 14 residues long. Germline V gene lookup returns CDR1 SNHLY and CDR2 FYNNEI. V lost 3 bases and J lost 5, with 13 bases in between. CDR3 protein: CASSDSGREYGYTF. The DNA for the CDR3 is TGTGCCAGCAGTGACTCAGGCAGGGAGTATGGCTACACCTTC.

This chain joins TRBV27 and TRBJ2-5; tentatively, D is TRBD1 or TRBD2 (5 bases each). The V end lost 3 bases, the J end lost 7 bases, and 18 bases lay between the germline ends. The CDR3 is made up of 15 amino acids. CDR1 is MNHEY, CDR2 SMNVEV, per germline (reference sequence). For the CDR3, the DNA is TGTGCCAGCAGTTTCGAGGGACGGGTCTTAGGGACCCAGTACTTC. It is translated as CASSFEGRVLGTQYF.

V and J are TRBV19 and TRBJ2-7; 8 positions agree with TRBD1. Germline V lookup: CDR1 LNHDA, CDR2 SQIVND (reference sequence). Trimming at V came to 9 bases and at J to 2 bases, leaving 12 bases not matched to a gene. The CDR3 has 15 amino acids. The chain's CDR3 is CASSALTGAAYEQYF. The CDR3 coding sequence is TGTGCCAGCAGCGCGCTGACAGGGGCGGCCTACGAGCAGTACTTC.

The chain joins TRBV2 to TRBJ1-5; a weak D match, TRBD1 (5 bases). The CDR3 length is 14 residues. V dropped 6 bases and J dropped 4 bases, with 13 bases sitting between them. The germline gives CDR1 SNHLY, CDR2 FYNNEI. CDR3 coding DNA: TGTGCCAGCAGAACTGGGACGGGAAATCAGCCCCAGCATTTT. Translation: CASRTGTGNQPQHF.

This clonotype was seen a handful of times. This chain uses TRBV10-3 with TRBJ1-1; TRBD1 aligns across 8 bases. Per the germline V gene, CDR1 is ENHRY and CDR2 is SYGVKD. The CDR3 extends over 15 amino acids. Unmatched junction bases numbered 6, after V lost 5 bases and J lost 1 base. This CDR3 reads CAISKDRVGNTEAFF. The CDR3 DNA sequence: TGTGCCATCAGTAAGGACAGGGTGGGGAACACTGAAGCTTTCTTT.

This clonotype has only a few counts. CDR3 bases: TGTGCCAGCAGCTTAGAGGGCGTCCCCCAGCATTTT. It encodes CASSLEGVPQHF. The rearrangement uses TRBV7-8 and TRBJ1-5; no firm D call. V lost 1 base and J lost 10, with 8 bases in between. The CDR3 is 12 amino acids. The germline gives CDR1 SGHVS, CDR2 FQNEAQ. Looking up the rest from reference TRBV7-8 and TRBJ1-5 gives the full variable domain: GAGVSQSPRYKVAKRGQDVALRCDPISGHVSLFWYQQALGQGPEFLTYFQNEAQLDKSGLPSDRFFAERPEGSVSTLKIQRTQQEDSAVYLCASSLEGVPQHFGDGTRLSIL.

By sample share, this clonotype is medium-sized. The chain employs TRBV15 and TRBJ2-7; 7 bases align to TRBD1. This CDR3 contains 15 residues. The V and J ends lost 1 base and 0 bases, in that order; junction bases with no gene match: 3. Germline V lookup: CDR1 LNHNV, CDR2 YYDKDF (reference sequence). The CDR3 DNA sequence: TGTGCCACCAGCAGAGCAGGGGACAGCTCCTACGAGCAGTACTTC. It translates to CATSRAGDSSYEQYF.

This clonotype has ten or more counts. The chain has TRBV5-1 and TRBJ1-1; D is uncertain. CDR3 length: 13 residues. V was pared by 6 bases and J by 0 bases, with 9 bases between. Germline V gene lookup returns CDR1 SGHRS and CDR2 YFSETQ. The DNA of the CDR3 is TGCGCCAGCACGAACAGACTGAACACTGAAGCTTTCTTT. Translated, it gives CASTNRLNTEAFF.

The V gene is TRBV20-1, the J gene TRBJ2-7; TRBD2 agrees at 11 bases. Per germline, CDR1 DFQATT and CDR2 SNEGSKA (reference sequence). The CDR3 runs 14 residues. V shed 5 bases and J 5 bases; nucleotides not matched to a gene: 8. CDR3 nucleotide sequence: TGCAGTGCTGACCTTAGCGGGGGGGCCAACGAGCAGTACTTC. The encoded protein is CSADLSGGANEQYF.

This CDR3 is CSARGHIYEQYF. The CDR3 DNA sequence: TGCAGTGCTAGGGGACACATCTACGAGCAGTACTTC. The chain employs TRBV20-1 and TRBJ2-7, with D maybe TRBD1 (6 bases). With 3 bases removed from V and 3 bases from J, the gap between germline ends came to 9 bases. Germline V CDR1 and CDR2: DFQATT, SNEGSKA (reference sequence). The CDR3 spans 12 residues.